One sample yielded the 9 T cell receptor beta chains listed below, sequenced in a study of blood T cell repertoires in COVID-19. Assay used: immunoSEQ multiplex PCR; TCRdb lists only in-frame clones, some missing. The top ten hold about 3% of the sample, which has 470,000 or so clones, 70% to 90% seen once. The specimen was peripheral blood. Receptor source: a human donor in a cohort sampled during active COVID-19.

This chain connects TRBV19 to TRBJ2-6, with 8 nucleotides matching TRBD1. With V trimmed by 1 base and J by 4 bases, 12 bases remained unmatched. Germline V gene lookup returns CDR1 LNHDA and CDR2 SQIVND (reference sequence). The CDR3 is 19 residues long. In DNA form, the CDR3 reads TGTGCCAGTAGTATAGCGAGCAGGGGGCCGGAGTCGGGGGCCAACGTCCTGACTTTC. Its protein product is CASSIASRGPESGANVLTF.

The chain recombines TRBV2 with TRBJ1-4; 7 nucleotides agree with TRBD1. V lost 8 bases, J lost 5 bases, and 5 bases stayed unmatched. The length of the CDR3 is 13 residues. CDR1 is SNHLY and CDR2 is FYNNEI in the germline V gene. CDR3 in amino acids: CASQQGQNEKLFF. In nucleotides, the CDR3 is TGTGCCAGCCAACAGGGGCAAAATGAAAAACTGTTTTTT. The full variable domain, rest sourced from reference TRBV2 and TRBJ1-4, is EPEVTQTPSHQVTQMGQEVILRCVPISNHLYFYWYRQILGQKVEFLVSFYNNEISEKSEIFDDQFSVERPDGSNFTLKIRSTKLEDSAMYFCASQQGQNEKLFFGSGTQLSVL.

The CDR3 is CASSEPGKQETQYF. In DNA form, the CDR3 reads TGTGCCAGCAGTGAACCAGGAAAACAAGAGACCCAGTACTTC. This chain uses TRBV6-1 with TRBJ2-5; no firm D call. From germline, CDR1 is MNHNS and CDR2 SASEGT. The V and J ends lost 2 bases and 2 bases respectively, with 9 bases between them. The CDR3 is made up of 14 amino acids.

The chain uses TRBV7-9 and TRBJ2-2; tentative D call: TRBD2 (7 bases). This CDR3 is built from 16 residues. The V and J ends lost 3 bases and 7 bases respectively, with 18 bases between them. The germline gives CDR1 SEHNR, CDR2 FQNEAQ (reference sequence). Here the CDR3 DNA reads TGTGCCAGCAGCTTGTCGGGGGCCGGCGGGAGCGGGGAGCTGTTTTTT. It is translated as CASSLSGAGGSGELFF.

The V gene is TRBV12-5, the J gene TRBJ2-7; 7 bases agree with TRBD1. The V and J ends lost 2 bases and 0 bases, in that order; junction bases with no gene match: 10. The CDR3 loop spans 17 amino acids. The germline V gene encodes CDR1 LGHNT and CDR2 FRNRAP. The chain's CDR3 is CASGLNPGTANSYEQYF. In DNA form, the CDR3 reads TGTGCTAGTGGTTTGAATCCCGGGACAGCCAACTCCTACGAGCAGTACTTC. Full variable domain (remainder filled in from reference TRBV12-5 and TRBJ2-7): DARVTQTPRHKVTEMGQEVTMRCQPILGHNTVFWYRQTMMQGLELLAYFRNRAPLDDSGMPKDRFSAEMPDATLATLKIQPSEPRDSAVYFCASGLNPGTANSYEQYFGPGTRLTVT.

The V gene is TRBV28, the J gene TRBJ2-7; D ambiguous. The CDR3 has 12 residues. Germline CDR1 and CDR2: MDHEN and SYDVKM. The germline V and J ends were trimmed by 5 bases and 2 bases, with 7 bases remaining between them. In DNA form, the CDR3 reads TGTGCCAGCAGTCAAAGCACCTACGAGCAGTACTTC. Translation gives CASSQSTYEQYF.

The CDR3 region is CASTHAYEVGYGYTF. CDR3 nucleotide sequence: TGTGCCAGCACCCATGCCTATGAGGTAGGCTATGGCTACACCTTC. The V gene is TRBV28, the J gene TRBJ1-2; D is unclear. V was cut by 7 bases and J by 4 bases, with 19 bases left in between. Germline assignment: CDR1 MDHEN and CDR2 SYDVKM. The CDR3 consists of 15 residues.

The chain links TRBV30 to TRBJ2-1; unclear D gene. Germline assignment: CDR1 GTSNPN and CDR2 SVGIG (reference sequence). The CDR3 spans 13 residues. V was shortened by 0 bases and J by 9 bases, with 12 bases between the two germline ends. In DNA form, the CDR3 reads TGTGCCTGGAGTGTACGGTATAACGGTGAGCAGTTCTTC. It encodes CAWSVRYNGEQFF.

This chain links TRBV27 with TRBJ2-3; 14 nucleotides match TRBD2. Germline lookup yields CDR1 MNHEY and CDR2 SMNVEV (reference sequence). Trimming took 4 bases from V and 3 from J; bases not matched to a gene: 9. This CDR3 has 18 residues. CDR3 region: CASSSPGLAGVGTDTQYF. The CDR3, as DNA: TGTGCCAGCAGTTCCCCGGGACTAGCGGGAGTCGGAACAGATACGCAGTATTTT.